This TCR beta chain appears in the sequencing data of a study of beta chain features in type 1 diabetes. As for this clone: Its antigen is not identified.

Study-wide findings and caveats: Lower insertion and higher deletion counts appeared at VDJ junctions in type 1 diabetes patients. When Type 1 diabetes patients were examined, their TCRB CDR3s proved moderately but significantly shorter in all four CD4+ subsets.

The authors reverse transcribed all of the isolated RNA, so sequencing captured expressed TCRB transcripts. TCRdb keeps only in-frame clones here, not all; method: immunoSEQ multiplex PCR. The table records 250,000 to 300,000 clones, 8% of them present only once. CDR1 is SEHNR, CDR2 FQNEAQ, per germline (reference sequence). This CDR3 has 13 residues. Trimming stripped 3 bases from V and 6 bases from J, with 12 bases between. What was sequenced was central memory CD4+ T cells from blood. The TCR sequence derives from a woman aged 18-29 years in good health. This chain links TRBV7-9 with TRBJ2-7, with D possibly being TRBD2 (7 bases). CDR3 DNA: TGTGCCAGCAGCTTTGCGGGGGCCGGCGAGCAGTACGTC. It encodes CASSFAGAGEQYV.